Here is one T cell receptor beta chain with its context. The antigen remains unidentified. The data were taken from a study of cytomegalovirus exposure and HLA in healthy donors. Donors were ostensibly healthy at sampling, although undocumented immune exposures were probable. The study's findings and limits: Among donors in an Asian-associated ancestry cluster, a later analysis reportedly found fewer N-insertions than the roughly 700-donor mean. In a later analysis, parvovirus B19, influenza, CMV and Epstein-Barr virus appeared linked to several top co-occurrence clusters. For most TCR beta V segments, an earlier analysis put the productive rate at about 87% or about 30% of the time.

The PCR made use of 60 Vbeta and 13 Jbeta primers. This table comes from immunoSEQ multiplex PCR, and its TCRdb copy is limited to in-frame clones, with some not included. The sample includes more than 95,000 clones, about 13% of them seen just once. This TCR was sampled from a man aged 40-55 years in good health and CMV-seropositive. The sequenced sample was PBMCs.

CDR3 region: CASVDRTGFWSNQPQHF. As DNA, the CDR3 is TGTGCCAGTGTTGATCGGACAGGGTTTTGGAGCAATCAGCCCCAGCATTTT. The rearrangement links TRBV19 to TRBJ1-5; 8 positions agree with TRBD1. V shed 8 bases, J shed 1 base, and the junction held 13 bases outside the gene matches. The CDR3 totals 17 residues. In germline, CDR1 is LNHDA, CDR2 SQIVND (reference sequence).